These 10 T cell receptor beta chains were sequenced from one sample in a study of T-cell memory formation after mild COVID-19. TCRdb redid the calling of the 5' RACE reads with MiXCR, one entry per CDR3 protein. The table lists a few hundred thousand distinct CDR3 sequences, 20% to 25% of them singletons, with around 20% in the top ten. The sample taken for sequencing was PBMCs or a T cell subset sorted from them (not recorded which). Receptor source: a man aged 18 to 29 who had mild COVID-19 (a few samples of this study predate the infection). Cell type and time point are not known.

This clonotype showed up just once. An end of the junction does not agree with germline; a read error may underlie this. The chain carries TRBV11-2 and TRBJ2-5, with D perhaps TRBD1 or TRBD2 (6 bases each). Germline assignment: CDR1 SGHAT and CDR2 FQNNGV. This CDR3 has 16 residues. The CDR3 nucleotides read TGTGCCAGCATCTTAATGTCCGGAGGGGGACGGGAGACCCAGTACTTC. Amino acid sequence: CASILMSGGGRETQYF.

V gene TRBV9 combines with J gene TRBJ2-5, with a weak D call TRBD2 (6 bases). This CDR3 region has 15 residues. The V gene lost 2 bases and the J gene lost 2 bases, with 13 bases spanning the gap. Germline CDR1 is SGDLS and CDR2 is YYNGEE. CDR3: CASSVGTAQQETQYF. CDR3 bases: TGTGCCAGCAGCGTCGGGACTGCGCAACAAGAGACCCAGTACTTC.

To note about this clonotype: It may be a read error: a sequence one base away is much more abundant. This chain links TRBV5-5 with TRBJ2-7; D remains unclear. The germline CDR1 and CDR2 sequences are SGHKS and YYEKEE (reference sequence). The CDR3 covers 14 residues. The CDR3 region is CASSLRAESSEQYF. The CDR3 nucleotides read TGTGCCAGCAGCTTACGCGCAGAATCCTCCGAGCAGTACTTC.

The chain recombines TRBV20-1 with TRBJ2-1; D may be TRBD2 (6 bases). V lost 6 bases and J 6 bases, leaving 12 bases between the germline ends. In germline, CDR1 is DFQATT, CDR2 SNEGSKA (reference sequence). The CDR3 length is 12 residues. The CDR3 sequence: CSAGPSANEQFF. CDR3 DNA: TGCAGTGCCGGACCTAGCGCCAATGAGCAGTTCTTC.

This clonotype was recorded a few times. This sequence joins TRBV2 and TRBJ1-2; possibly TRBD1 for D (5 bases). V was shortened by 7 bases and J by 4 bases, with 16 bases between the two germline ends. The CDR3 has 14 amino acids. CDR1 SNHLY and CDR2 FYNNEI come from the germline V gene. In DNA form, the CDR3 reads TGTGCCAGCATAGGGCAGGGCGGCGGCTATGGCTACACCTTC. Protein: CASIGQGGGYGYTF. Drawing the rest from reference TRBV2 and TRBJ1-2, the complete variable domain is EPEVTQTPSHQVTQMGQEVILRCVPISNHLYFYWYRQILGQKVEFLVSFYNNEISEKSEIFDDQFSVERPDGSNFTLKIRSTKLEDSAMYFCASIGQGGGYGYTFGSGTRLTVV.

The V gene is TRBV5-1, the J gene TRBJ2-2; the match to TRBD1 covers 10 bases. With 4 bases clipped from V and 4 bases from J, the junction kept 4 bases outside the gene matches. The germline gives CDR1 SGHRS, CDR2 YFSETQ. The CDR3 runs to 15 residues. The CDR3 coding sequence is TGCGCCAGCAGCGTGGGACAGGGGATCACCGGGGAGCTGTTTTTT. Protein product: CASSVGQGITGELFF.

This clonotype was counted ten times or more. The chain uses TRBV7-2 and TRBJ2-1; unclear D gene. Per the germline V gene, CDR1 is SGHTA and CDR2 is FQGNSA. The CDR3 runs 14 residues. The V end lost 2 bases, the J end lost 2 bases, and 7 bases lay between the germline ends. The CDR3 region is CASSLLSPYNEQFF. CDR3 nucleotide sequence: TGTGCCAGCAGCTTACTAAGTCCCTACAATGAGCAGTTCTTC. Drawing the rest from reference TRBV7-2 and TRBJ2-1, the complete variable domain is GAGVSQSPSNKVTEKGKDVELRCDPISGHTALYWYRQSLGQGLEFLIYFQGNSAPDKSGLPSDRFSAERTGGSVSTLTIQRTQQEDSAVYLCASSLLSPYNEQFFGPGTRLTVL.

The table lists this clonotype with a few counts. The gene calls are TRBV29-1 and TRBJ1-2; unclear D gene. Trimming stripped 6 bases from V and 8 bases from J, with 13 bases between. Germline CDR1 and CDR2: SQVTM and ANQGSEA. The CDR3 length is 11 residues. The CDR3 nucleotides read TGCAGCGTGGGCAGTTTTGGAGGCTACACCTTC. As protein: CSVGSFGGYTF.

There are many counts of this clonotype. J is TRBJ2-5 and V is TRBV9; 9 bases line up with TRBD1. The ends lost 3 bases at V and 2 bases at J; junction bases unmatched: 5. The germline V gene has CDR1 SGDLS and CDR2 YYNGEE. The CDR3 is 15 amino acids. The CDR3 loop is CASSEGQGIQETQYF. The CDR3 DNA reads as TGTGCCAGCAGCGAGGGACAGGGAATACAAGAGACCCAGTACTTC. The full variable domain, its missing parts supplied by reference TRBV9 and TRBJ2-5, is DSGVTQTPKHLITATGQRVTLRCSPRSGDLSVYWYQQSLDQGLQFLIQYYNGEERAKGNILERFSAQQFPDLHSELNLSSLELGDSALYFCASSEGQGIQETQYFGPGTRLLVL.

This chain uses TRBV4-3 with TRBJ2-2; D remains unclear. The V gene's germline CDR1 is LGHNA and CDR2 YSLEER. V was cut by 4 bases and J by 0 bases, with 18 bases left in between. The CDR3 is 18 residues long. CDR3: CASSRLDGFYANTGELFF. The CDR3 DNA follows: TGCGCCAGCAGCCGTCTCGACGGTTTCTACGCGAACACCGGGGAGCTGTTTTTT.